The source of this TCR beta chain is a study of blood T cell repertoires in COVID-19. Germline V gene sequence: CDR1 MNHEY, CDR2 SVGAGI. Deletions cut 4 bases from V and 1 base from J, with 8 bases between. This CDR3 comprises 14 residues. In the authors' workflow: It was from reference gene primer amplification that nucleated cell counts were estimated. Generated by immunoSEQ multiplex PCR, the TCRdb table keeps only in-frame clones and is missing some. That table is the source of V, J and clone size, and D and trimming were worked out from the DNA. The repertoire consists of about 130,000 clones, with 80% to 85% occurring once and the leading ten covering 15% to 20%. Participant ages covered about 18 to 90 years across approximately 25 US areas. Assignment of participants to cohorts was predicated upon participant-reported clinical history. Cohort 3 donors were reported recovered after two negative PCRs, clearance, or symptom resolution.

The TCR comes from a man younger than 40 who had recovered from COVID-19. The source material was PBMCs or T cells enriched from blood (not recorded which). The chain uses TRBV6-5 and TRBJ1-5; possibly TRBD1 for D (5 bases). CDR3 sequence: CASSSRGSNQPQHF. The CDR3 DNA is TGTGCCAGCAGTTCCCGGGGGAGCAATCAGCCCCAGCATTTT.